This TCR beta chain is from a study of cytomegalovirus exposure and HLA in healthy donors (dated by TCRdb to about 2017). Broadly, across the study: An earlier analysis of approximately 640 of the donors reported 250 to 350 Gb of sequence data and around 110 million unique TCR beta sequences from 150 million to 200 million T cells. Both class I and class II loci were covered by HLA typing, at four-digit resolution. A later analysis re-analyzed previously published TCR beta repertoires from 500 to 700 donors and added high-resolution HLA genotyping to study TCR occurrence patterns. Of the approximately 400 genotyped donors, about 80% fell in the genetic ancestry cluster associated with self-reported Caucasian donors. A later genetic analysis took genome-wide SNP genotypes for about 65% of the 666 donors and used that subset as a discovery cohort. Around 320 gigabases of sequencing data and 70 million to 85 million unique TCR sequences were included in an early release covering about 700 HLA-typed donors. In addition to the first cohort of 500 to 850 subjects, a separate validation cohort of about 120 different subjects was used. The T cell repertoires of 700 or so subjects were profiled by immunosequencing and related to cytomegalovirus serostatus. Alongside the repertoire data, information on donor age, sex, ethnicity and CMV serostatus was compiled. About five DR-DQ haplotypes were handled as single units for association and clustering because linkage in the cohort was strong. An earlier analysis of 587 of the donors applied high-throughput TCR beta sequencing to assess whether each TCR beta V gene segment acted as functional or pseudogenic. Across approximately 400 genotyped donors of the cohort, an average of roughly 200,000 unique TCR beta nucleotide sequences per donor were sequenced, and roughly 18% of those sequences were non-productive. Rather than using new phenotypic data, the later analysis identified candidate immune exposures from TCR beta sequences and from how often those sequences occurred across donors. To predict cytomegalovirus infection status, the study combined high-throughput TCR immunosequencing, statistical association of individual TCRs with disease status, and machine learning. Typing coverage differed by locus: A, B, C, DRB1 and DQB1 were typed in roughly 620-630 donors, DQA1 in 522, DPA1 in 600 to 610, and DPB1 in approximately 450. The study aimed to test whether signatures of past pathogen exposure could be identified by cataloging public T cell receptors. Every repertoire in the discovery cohort had been generated on one and the same sequencing platform. General conclusions and limits of the study: Correlated functional status among segregating V segments might reflect linkage disequilibrium, but an unknown experimental factor could not be ruled out. For the cohort, immune exposure information was limited to CMV serostatus. Strong co-occurrence of HLA alleles, especially DR and DQ, made assigning TCR associations to individual alleles difficult. The authors suggested that the approach could potentially be generalized to other disease states and immunological phenotypes. In a later analysis, the rate of TCR association differed among HLA loci, with DRB1 alleles having the most associated TCRs and HLA-C alleles having the fewest. In a later analysis, HLA-associated TCR beta chains showed more clonal expansion and lower generation probabilities than non-associated chains that were equally common. Cytomegalovirus status was reported to be diagnosed by the classifier with high specificity and sensitivity in both the original and validation cohorts. An earlier analysis of 587 of the donors showed that most TCR beta V segments appeared in productive rearrangements either about 90% or about 30% of the time, which broadly matched IMGT annotations. A further reported finding was that TCR beta sequences accurately predicted the HLA-A and HLA-B alleles for most subjects in the first cohort. The 87-base-pair reads could not distinguish some IMGT-functional V segments, including TRBV6-2 and TRBV6-3, so those segments were excluded. In a later genetic analysis, fewer N-insertions in productive TCRs were reported among donors in an Asian-associated ancestry cluster than the approximately 630-donor mean. Most TCR sequences were observed very rarely across donors, whereas some public TCRs were present in many individuals. Three of the identified cytomegalovirus-associated TCR beta chains were confirmed in vitro to be specific for cytomegalovirus antigens. A later analysis associated about 17,000 TCR beta sequences with specific HLA alleles at a false discovery rate of 0.05. In a later analysis, most CMV-associated TCR beta chains were found to appear HLA-restricted, with HLA associations seemingly driven largely by CMV exposure. According to a later analysis, parvovirus B19, influenza, CMV and Epstein-Barr virus appeared linked to several top co-occurrence clusters. Only TCR beta chains were sequenced in this cohort, and the absence of alpha or paired-chain data limited detectable features. The study gave a list of about 160 TCR beta chains associated with cytomegalovirus. Because HLA typing was missing for some donors at each locus, association tests included only the typed subset. A group of highly shared sequence variants was considered likely to be a technical artifact of the sequencing pipeline. Because counts were too low, roughly 17 rarely observed V segments, including chromosome 9 orphons, were left out of the earlier analysis of 500 to 650 of the donors. In a later genetic analysis, a missense DCLRE1C variant was associated with V-gene and J-gene trimming of TCR beta chains, and the association was replicated in an independent cohort. Sequencing depth was assumed to be roughly uniform across donors in the presence/absence analyses, though that assumption may not hold.

This clone was observed a few times. Its binding antigen is unknown. Per-base qualities were not stored, and no clone one base away is much larger. The method was the immunoSEQ multiplex PCR assay. A mixture of 60 forward primers for TCR Vbeta segments and 13 reverse primers for TCR Jbeta segments was used in the multiplex PCR. The CDR3 region of rearranged TCR beta genes was amplified from genomic DNA by a multiplex PCR assay. The Illumina HiSeq System was used to sequence the amplified TCR beta libraries as 87-base-pair reads. Regarding the original processing steps: Across the 500 to 700 repertoires, a later analysis counted tens of millions of unique TCR beta chains, approximately 10 million of which were shared by at least two donors. A nearest-neighbor algorithm error-corrected the raw reads and collapsed the reads into unique sequences, merging closely related sequences to remove PCR and sequencing errors. Alignment of CDR3 sequences to IMGT reference sequences was used to assign V, D and J gene segments. Each retained sequence needed at least a six-nucleotide match to both a V gene segment and a J gene segment. Rearrangements were classified as productive when the CDR3 lacked stop codons and remained in frame with V and J, and all other rearrangements were classified as non-productive. CDR3 was defined by IMGT convention, running from the second conserved V-encoded cysteine to the conserved J-encoded phenylalanine. The earlier analysis of fewer than 750 of the donors excluded sequences that lacked an unambiguous match to a single V gene segment. An earlier analysis of several hundred of the donors called V segments functional above 56.7% productive rearrangements and segregating when the between-donor standard deviation exceeded 5%. A statistical classification framework was developed to diagnose cytomegalovirus status using the catalog of TCR beta chain sequences. V and J gene assignment, in a later analysis, came from comparing TCR nucleotide sequences with IMGT/GENE-DB human TR gene sequences. The TCRdist pipeline was used in a later analysis to assign CDR3 sequences and most-parsimonious VDJ recombination scenarios. In a later analysis, every TCR beta chain was defined by the combination of its CDR3 amino acid sequence and its V-gene family, and reads without a unique V-gene family were dropped. A later analysis removed several hundred highly shared, low-generation-probability nucleotide sequences to deal with suspected cross-contamination and a sequencing artifact. For each public chain, a later analysis derived a clonal expansion index from normalized ranks of inferred template counts within each repertoire. A later analysis computed generation probabilities with a VDJ recombination model fitted to out-of-frame rearrangements, and checked the results against IGoR. A later analysis scored TCR-TCR, TCR-HLA and TCR-CMV co-occurrence with hypergeometric tests, applying a repertoire-size bias correction to TCR pairs. In a later analysis, false discovery rates were estimated by permuting HLA or CMV assignments 20 times. In a later analysis, co-occurring TCRs were grouped with DBSCAN, and TCRdist sequence similarity was added when clustering was performed within HLA-allele-positive subsets. Repertoires with fewer than 30,000 or more than 120,000 public chains were left out of co-occurrence clustering, as were a handful of repertoires with anomalous nucleotide sharing. TCRdb provides this immuneACCESS table in a form limited to in-frame rearrangements. Some clones are lacking; in checked studies, under half of them reflect an unresolved V gene, and why the rest are absent is not known. V and J calls plus clone size are reproduced from that table; the DNA served to infer D and trimming. The sample table lists some 98,000 clones, around 70% of them with a count of one. The ten largest clones represent 2% to 3% of the sample.

Including cysteine and phenylalanine, the CDR3 has 13 amino acids. Only the CDR3 DNA stays, 39 bases, in frame from base 1. Trimmed from V: 0 bases; trimmed from J: 6 bases; junction bases lacking a gene match: 2. The germline V gene (reference sequence) specifies GTSNPN as CDR1 and SVGIG as CDR2. The cohort consisted of some 670 healthy bone marrow donors. At the time of sampling, all cohort members were nominally healthy, though unrecorded immune exposures were likely present. The donor was CMV seronegative and belonged to the group of 350 to 400 seronegative cohort members. A peripheral blood sample was collected from each donor, and TCR beta sequencing was performed on peripheral blood mononuclear cells. The Qiagen DNeasy Blood Extraction Kit was used to extract genomic DNA from the blood cell samples.

Recombination joined TRBV30 with TRBJ2-1, with 7 bases aligning to TRBD2. The sequence derives from a man between 50 and 59 years old in good health and CMV-seronegative. Material: PBMCs. The nucleotides are TGTGCCTGGAGTGTCTGGGGGGGCAATGAGCAGTTCTTC. Translation gives CAWSVWGGNEQFF.